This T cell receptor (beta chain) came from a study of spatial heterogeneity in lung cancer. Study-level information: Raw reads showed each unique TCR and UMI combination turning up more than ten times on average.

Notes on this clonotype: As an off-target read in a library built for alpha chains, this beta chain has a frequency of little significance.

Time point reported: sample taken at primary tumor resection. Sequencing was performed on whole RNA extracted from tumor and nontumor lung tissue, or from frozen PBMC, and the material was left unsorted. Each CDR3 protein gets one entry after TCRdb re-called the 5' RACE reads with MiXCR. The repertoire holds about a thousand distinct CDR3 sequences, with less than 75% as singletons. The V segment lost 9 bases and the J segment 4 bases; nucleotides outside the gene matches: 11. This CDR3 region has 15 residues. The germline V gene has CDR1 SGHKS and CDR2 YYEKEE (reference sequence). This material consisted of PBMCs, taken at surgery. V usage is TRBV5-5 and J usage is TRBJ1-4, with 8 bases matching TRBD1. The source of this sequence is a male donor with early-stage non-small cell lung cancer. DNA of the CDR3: TGTGCCACTAAGCGGGGACAGGCGAGTAATGAAAAACTGTTTTTT. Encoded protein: CATKRGQASNEKLFF.